This T cell receptor (beta chain) was observed in a study of early T cells in non-severe SARS-CoV-2 infection. Study context: Sequencing input comprised bulk RNA from unsorted whole blood; chain pairing was not available. General study points: There was a bias toward anti-spike CD8 responses in VDJdb matching, which missed private and CD4 specificities.

The CDR3 runs 14 residues. The V and J ends lost 2 bases and 0 bases respectively, with 9 bases between them. CDR1 and CDR2 from the germline V gene are SQVTM and ANQGSEA. Concerning this clonotype: The antigen is undetermined.

Unique molecular identifier tags were affixed to discrete cDNA molecules. TCRdb passed the 5' RACE reads through MiXCR, listing each CDR3 protein once. The sample has approximately 35,000 distinct CDR3 sequences, approximately 7.1% seen once. Sample: whole blood, taken at baseline. J is TRBJ2-3 and V is TRBV29-1, with D unclear. This receptor was taken from an adult who was a healthcare worker with PCR-confirmed SARS-CoV-2 infection or an uninfected control (not recorded which). For the CDR3, the DNA is TGCAGCGTTGAAACGTTCAAGAGCACAGATACGCAGTATTTT. This gives the protein CSVETFKSTDTQYF.